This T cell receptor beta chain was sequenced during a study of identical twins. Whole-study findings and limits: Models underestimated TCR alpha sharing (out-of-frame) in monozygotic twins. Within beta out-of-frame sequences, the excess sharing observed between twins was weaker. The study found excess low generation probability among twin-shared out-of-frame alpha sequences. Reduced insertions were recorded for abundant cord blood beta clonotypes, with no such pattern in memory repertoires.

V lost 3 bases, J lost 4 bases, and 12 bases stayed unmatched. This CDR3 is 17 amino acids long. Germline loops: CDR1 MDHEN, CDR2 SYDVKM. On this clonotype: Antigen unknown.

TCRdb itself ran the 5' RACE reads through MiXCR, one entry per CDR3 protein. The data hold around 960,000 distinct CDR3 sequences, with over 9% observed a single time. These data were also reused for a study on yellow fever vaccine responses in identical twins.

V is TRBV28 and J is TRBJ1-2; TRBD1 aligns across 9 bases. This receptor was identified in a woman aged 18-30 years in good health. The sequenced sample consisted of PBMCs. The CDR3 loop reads CASSLFSGQGLSYGYTF. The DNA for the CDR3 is TGTGCCAGCAGTTTGTTCTCGGGACAGGGATTATCCTATGGCTACACCTTC.